This T cell receptor beta chain comes out of a study of blood T cell repertoires in COVID-19. Per the original data handling: Estimated nucleated cell counts came from reference gene primer amplification. Some clones are missing from TCRdb's copy, which holds only in-frame ones; the method was immunoSEQ multiplex PCR. That table furnishes V, J and clone size, whereas the DNA furnished D and trimming. The table lists about 50,000 clones, roughly nine tenths of them singletons, with about 26% in the top ten. The CDR3 extends over 19 amino acids. Germline-derived CDR1 and CDR2 are LNHDA and SQIVND (reference sequence). The ends lost 5 bases at V and 1 base at J; junction bases unmatched: 15.

The chain is built from TRBV19 and TRBJ1-5, with 9 bases lining up with TRBD1. The TCR sequence derives from a human donor in a cohort sampled during active COVID-19. The material sequenced was peripheral blood. CDR3 in amino acids: CASSPAPGTGMKSNQPQHF. The CDR3 DNA is TGTGCCAGTAGTCCCGCCCCCGGGACAGGGATGAAAAGCAATCAGCCCCAGCATTTT.